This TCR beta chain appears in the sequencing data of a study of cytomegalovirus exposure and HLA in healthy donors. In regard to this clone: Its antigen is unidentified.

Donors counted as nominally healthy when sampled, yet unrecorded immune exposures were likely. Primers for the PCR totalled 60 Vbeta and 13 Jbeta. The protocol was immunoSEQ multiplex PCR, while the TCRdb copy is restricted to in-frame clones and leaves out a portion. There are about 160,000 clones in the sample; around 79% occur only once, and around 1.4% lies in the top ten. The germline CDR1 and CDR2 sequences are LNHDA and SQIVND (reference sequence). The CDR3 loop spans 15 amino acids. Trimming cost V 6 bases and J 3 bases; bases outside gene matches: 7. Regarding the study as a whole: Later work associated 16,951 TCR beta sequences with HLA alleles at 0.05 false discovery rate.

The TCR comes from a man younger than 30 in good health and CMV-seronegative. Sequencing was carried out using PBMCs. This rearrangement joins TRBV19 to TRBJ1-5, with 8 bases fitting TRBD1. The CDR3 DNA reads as TGTGCCAGTAGCCCGGACAGGGTTGACAATCAGCCCCAGCATTTT. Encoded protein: CASSPDRVDNQPQHF.